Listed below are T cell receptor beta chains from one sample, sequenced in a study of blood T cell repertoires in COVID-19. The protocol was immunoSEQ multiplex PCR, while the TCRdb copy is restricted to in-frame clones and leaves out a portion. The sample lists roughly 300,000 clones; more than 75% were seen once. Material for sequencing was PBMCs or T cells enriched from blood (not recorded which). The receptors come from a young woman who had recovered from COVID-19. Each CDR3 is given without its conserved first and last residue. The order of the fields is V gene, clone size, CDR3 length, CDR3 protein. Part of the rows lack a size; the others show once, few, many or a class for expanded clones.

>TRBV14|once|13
ASSRGGYSTDTQY
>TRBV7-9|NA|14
ASSRGGQGANYGYT
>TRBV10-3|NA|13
AISESSQANSPLH
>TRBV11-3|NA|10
ASSDRQGRAF
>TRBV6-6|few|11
ASSEDSAYEQY
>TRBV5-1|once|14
ASSLVLAENTGELF
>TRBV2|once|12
ASNSATGYNEQF
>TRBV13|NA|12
ASSRTGRDEKLF
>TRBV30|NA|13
AWSRRGANNQPQH
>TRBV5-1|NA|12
ASSSSTGTEKLF
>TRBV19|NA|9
ARGGTWEAF
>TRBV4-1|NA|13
ASSQAGARNNEQF
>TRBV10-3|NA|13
AISDQPGGSGTIY
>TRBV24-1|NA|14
ATSLGDGGCDTEAF
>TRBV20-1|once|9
SARRDHEAF
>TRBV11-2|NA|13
ASSKLSGRETEAF
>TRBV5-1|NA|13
ASSLAGGPEETQY
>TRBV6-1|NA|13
ASSEARYVAYEQY
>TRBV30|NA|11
AWNRQGGQPQH
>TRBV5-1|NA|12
ASSLVPGNQPQH
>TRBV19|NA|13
ASSIGLADLETQY
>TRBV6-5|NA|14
ASSYRGTENTGELF
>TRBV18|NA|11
ASSGGQNQPQH
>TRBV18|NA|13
ASTRDRLFGDTIY
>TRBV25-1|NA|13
ASSEWSGRGNEQF
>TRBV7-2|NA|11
ASSLTRFYEQY
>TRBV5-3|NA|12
ARSLAEGEGKLF
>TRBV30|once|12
AGGGQGLGSPLH
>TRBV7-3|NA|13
ASSQTSFSTDTQY
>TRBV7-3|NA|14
ASSLIPDRTGNEAF
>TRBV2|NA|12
AGGKEAPDYGYT
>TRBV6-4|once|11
ASSLTSVYEQY
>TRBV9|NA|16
ASSPPMGGGGNTGELF
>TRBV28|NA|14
ASSRPTGRWNSPLH
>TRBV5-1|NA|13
ASSLKESFNSPLH
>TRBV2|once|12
ASRPGLAPDTQY
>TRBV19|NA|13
ASTSTQGFTGELF
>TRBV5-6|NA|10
ASRGQGGTLH
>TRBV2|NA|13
ASSASGSGTGELF
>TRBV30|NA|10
AWLRGWTEAF
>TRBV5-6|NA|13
ASSFWDRGNYEQY
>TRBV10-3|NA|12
AISESGVTQPQH
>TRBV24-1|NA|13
ATSDPMRSNQPQH
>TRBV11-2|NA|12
ASSSQGAVGELF
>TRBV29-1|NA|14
SVAQREGQNTGELF
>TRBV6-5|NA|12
ASTKDRSTDTQY
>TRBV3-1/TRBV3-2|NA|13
ASSRDGTGFNEQF
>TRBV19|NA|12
ASSIRQGNTEAF